This entry lists 3 T cell receptor beta chains sequenced from one sample in a study of cytomegalovirus exposure and HLA in healthy donors. The repertoire was sequenced with immunoSEQ multiplex PCR; TCRdb's copy has only in-frame clones and lacks some. The table includes tens of thousands of clones, just under 95% detected once. Sequenced: PBMCs. The receptors come from a man between 18 and 29 years old in good health and CMV-seropositive.

The CDR3 protein is CASSLVPTDTQYF. CDR3 DNA: TGTGCCAGCAGCTTAGTCCCTACAGATACGCAGTATTTT. This chain links TRBV7-7 with TRBJ2-3, with D unresolved. V was trimmed by 1 base and J by 3 bases, leaving 5 bases between them. The CDR3 length is 13 residues. Germline V gene data show CDR1 as SSHAT and CDR2 as FNYEAQ (reference sequence).

The chain recombines TRBV5-1 with TRBJ2-1; TRBD2 aligns across 9 bases. Germline CDR1 and CDR2: SGHRS and YFSETQ. This CDR3 is 15 amino acids long. V shed 4 bases, J shed 9 bases, and the junction held 11 bases outside the gene matches. DNA for the CDR3: TGCGCCAGCAGCCCCAGACTAGCGGTGGGGGGTGAGCAGTTCTTC. Its translation is CASSPRLAVGGEQFF.

The V gene is TRBV5-4, the J gene TRBJ2-2, with 8 bases identical to TRBD2. After removal of 5 bases from V and 2 bases from J, the junction contained 5 bases not matched to a gene. Germline V gene sequence: CDR1 SGHNT, CDR2 YYREEE (reference sequence). CDR3 length: 15 amino acids. This CDR3 is CASRPGGGNTGELFF. The CDR3 DNA sequence: TGTGCCAGCAGACCCGGGGGGGGAAACACCGGGGAGCTGTTTTTT. The complete variable domain, with remaining parts taken from reference TRBV5-4 and TRBJ2-2, reads ETGVTQSPTHLIKTRGQQVTLRCSSQSGHNTVSWYQQALGQGPQFIFQYYREEENGRGNFPPRFSGLQFPNYSSELNVNALELDDSALYLCASRPGGGNTGELFFGEGSRLTVL.